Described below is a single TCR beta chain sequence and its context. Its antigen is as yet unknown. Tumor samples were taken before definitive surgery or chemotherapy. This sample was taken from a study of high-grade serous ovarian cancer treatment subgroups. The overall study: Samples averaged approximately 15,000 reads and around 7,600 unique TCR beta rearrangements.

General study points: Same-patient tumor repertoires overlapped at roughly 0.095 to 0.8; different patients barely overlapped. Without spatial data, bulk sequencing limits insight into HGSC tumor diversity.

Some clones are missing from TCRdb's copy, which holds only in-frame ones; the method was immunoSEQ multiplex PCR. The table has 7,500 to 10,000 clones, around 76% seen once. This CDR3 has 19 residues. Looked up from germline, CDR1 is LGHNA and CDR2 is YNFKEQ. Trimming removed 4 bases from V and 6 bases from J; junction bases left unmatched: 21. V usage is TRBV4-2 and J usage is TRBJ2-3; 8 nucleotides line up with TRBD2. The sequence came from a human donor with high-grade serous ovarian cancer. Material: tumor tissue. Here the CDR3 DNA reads TGTGCCAGCAGCCTCCGCCCCCGGGGTAGCGGGGCGTCCGGTGATACGCAGTATTTT. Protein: CASSLRPRGSGASGDTQYF.